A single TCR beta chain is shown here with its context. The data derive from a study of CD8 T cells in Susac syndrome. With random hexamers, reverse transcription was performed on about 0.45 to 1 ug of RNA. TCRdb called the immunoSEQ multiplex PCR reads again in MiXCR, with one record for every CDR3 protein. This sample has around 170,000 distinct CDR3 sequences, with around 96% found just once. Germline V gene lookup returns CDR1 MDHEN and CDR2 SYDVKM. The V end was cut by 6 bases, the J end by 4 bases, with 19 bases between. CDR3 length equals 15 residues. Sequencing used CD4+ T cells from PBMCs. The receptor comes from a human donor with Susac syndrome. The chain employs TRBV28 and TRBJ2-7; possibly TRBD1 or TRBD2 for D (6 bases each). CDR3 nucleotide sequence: TGTGCCAGCAGCTCGGGGGCAGGTGGGGATTACGAGCAGTACGTC. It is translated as CASSSGAGGDYEQYV.